This T cell receptor (beta chain) was obtained from a study of T-cell memory formation after mild COVID-19. Study summary: Clustering of TCRs was largely donor specific.

The CDR3 consists of 13 residues. Looked up from germline, CDR1 is SNHLY and CDR2 is FYNNEI. Trimming pared 4 bases from V and 2 bases from J, leaving 8 bases between. TCRdb fed the 5' RACE reads into MiXCR, producing one record per CDR3 protein. The sample shows 300,000 to 350,000 distinct CDR3 sequences, 15% to 20% of them seen only once. The sequencing input was PBMCs or a T cell subset sorted from them (not recorded which). This TCR came from a young man who had mild COVID-19 (a few samples of this study predate the infection). Cell type and time point are not known. J is TRBJ2-5 and V is TRBV2; D ambiguous. The CDR3 nucleotides are TGTGCCAGCAGTGGTGACGGTCAAGAGACCCAGTACTTC. Translation gives CASSGDGQETQYF.